This T cell receptor (beta chain) was captured in a study of monozygotic twins with inflammatory bowel disease. Remarks on this clonotype: Antigen specificity is unknown.

General study results and limits: Patient repertoires may carry noise from differing immunosuppressive treatments. Healthy co-twins showed greater TCRbeta diversity (inverse Simpson) than IBD patients.

Reanalyzing the 5' RACE reads, TCRdb keeps one entry per CDR3 protein, without DNA. The sample table sets out 300,000 to 450,000 distinct CDR3 sequences. What was sequenced was blood. The sequence came from a human donor with ulcerative colitis or Crohn's disease, or a healthy co-twin of an affected twin (not recorded which).

CDR3 residues: CASSPRRSGNTIYF. The V call is TRBV7-2, the J call TRBJ1-3. The CDR3 totals 14 residues. The germline V gene encodes CDR1 SGHTA and CDR2 FQGNSA.